Presented here are 21 T cell receptor beta chains from one specimen sequenced in a study of blood T cell repertoires in COVID-19. Libraries were prepared by immunoSEQ multiplex PCR; TCRdb keeps only in-frame clonotypes and omits some of them. This table holds about 180,000 clones, 83% found once. The material sequenced was peripheral blood. The source is a human donor in a cohort sampled during active COVID-19.

This sequence joins TRBV6-5 and TRBJ2-7; 7 positions agree with TRBD2. The ends lost 7 bases at V and 3 bases at J; junction bases unmatched: 12. This CDR3 comprises 15 residues. Per the germline V gene, CDR1 is MNHEY and CDR2 is SVGAGI. CDR3 coding DNA: TGTGCCAGCATCCAAAAGGCCGGCGGGAGCTACGAGCAGTACTTC. It specifies CASIQKAGGSYEQYF.

The chain uses TRBV10-3 and TRBJ2-3, with 8 nucleotides matching TRBD1. CDR1 is ENHRY and CDR2 is SYGVKD in the germline V gene. This CDR3 has 13 amino acids. After removal of 8 bases from V and 3 bases from J, the junction contained 4 bases not matched to a gene. CDR3 residues: CAIRQGATDTQYF. The DNA for the CDR3 is TGTGCCATCCGCCAGGGGGCAACAGATACGCAGTATTTT.

In nucleotides, the CDR3 is TGTGCCAGCAGTTATAGACTCCGACAGGGCTCCTACTACGAGCAGTACTTC. This encodes CASSYRLRQGSYYEQYF. The chain carries TRBV6-2 or TRBV6-3 and TRBJ2-7; 7 bases map to TRBD1. The CDR3 is 17 amino acids. V was pared by 3 bases and J by 3 bases, with 14 bases of the junction left unmatched. Per the germline V gene, CDR1 is MNHEY and CDR2 is SVGEGT.

The V and J genes are TRBV19 and TRBJ2-1; 12 bases are shared with TRBD1. Germline V lookup: CDR1 LNHDA, CDR2 SQIVND (reference sequence). V was pared by 3 bases and J by 6 bases, with 3 bases of the junction left unmatched. This CDR3 region has 15 residues. The DNA of the CDR3 is TGTGCCAGTAGTATTGGGGACAGGGGGCGCAATGAGCAGTTCTTC. Amino acid sequence: CASSIGDRGRNEQFF.

This sequence joins TRBV7-9 and TRBJ1-1; no clear D. The V gene lost 1 base and the J gene lost 2 bases, with 8 bases spanning the gap. The germline V gene encodes CDR1 SEHNR and CDR2 FQNEAQ (reference sequence). This CDR3 is 14 amino acids long. CDR3 in amino acids: CASSLETDNTEAFF. DNA of the CDR3: TGTGCCAGCAGCTTAGAAACTGATAACACTGAAGCTTTCTTT.

The chain recombines TRBV25-1 with TRBJ2-7, with 12 bases lining up with TRBD2. Trimming at V came to 3 bases and at J to 1 base, leaving 4 bases not matched to a gene. The CDR3 spans 16 residues. The V gene's germline CDR1 is MGHDK and CDR2 SYGVNS. The chain's CDR3 is CASSEGGTSGSYEQYF. CDR3 DNA: TGTGCCAGCAGTGAGGGGGGGACTAGCGGGTCCTACGAGCAGTACTTC.

The gene calls are TRBV5-1 and TRBJ2-3, with D possibly TRBD2 on 6 matching bases. With 5 bases removed from V and 1 base from J, the gap between germline ends came to 17 bases. CDR1 and CDR2 from the germline V gene are SGHRS and YFSETQ. The CDR3 has 16 amino acids. The CDR3: CASRSPGLPGTDTQYF. The CDR3 nucleotides are TGCGCCAGCAGGTCGCCGGGACTCCCAGGCACAGATACGCAGTATTTT.

The rearrangement uses TRBV28 and TRBJ2-4; no clear D gene. Trimming left V 7 bases short and J 2 bases short, with 12 bases between. The CDR3 runs to 14 residues. Per the germline V gene, CDR1 is MDHEN and CDR2 is SYDVKM. The CDR3: CASTPDSSKNIQYF. CDR3 DNA sequence: TGTGCCAGCACCCCTGACTCATCCAAAAACATTCAGTACTTC.

Here the CDR3 reads CASSLWGQGGDSPLHF. The DNA of the CDR3 is TGTGCCAGCAGTTTATGGGGACAGGGCGGGGATTCACCCCTCCACTTT. V is TRBV27 and J is TRBJ1-6; 9 bases fit TRBD1. CDR1 is MNHEY, CDR2 SMNVEV, per germline (reference sequence). This CDR3 is 16 amino acids long. Trimming cost V 1 base and J 8 bases; bases outside gene matches: 6.

This chain uses TRBV6-6 with TRBJ2-7, with D possibly being TRBD2 (5 bases). This CDR3 comprises 15 residues. Germline CDR1 and CDR2: MNHNY and SVGAGI (reference sequence). Trimming took 0 bases from V and 7 from J, leaving 16 bases between them. In DNA, the CDR3 is TGTGCCAGCAGTTACTCGACGGTACAGACGGGGGAGCAGTACTTC. Protein sequence: CASSYSTVQTGEQYF.

Only a few counts were recorded for this clone. The gene calls are TRBV6-5 and TRBJ2-6; D is unclear. This CDR3 spans 15 amino acids. Trimming removed 5 bases from V and 2 bases from J, with 10 bases in between. Germline V CDR1 and CDR2: MNHEY, SVGAGI. This CDR3 reads CASSPLSAGANVLTF. CDR3 nucleotide sequence: TGTGCCAGCAGTCCCCTATCGGCTGGGGCCAACGTCCTGACTTTC.

The chain joins TRBV5-5 to TRBJ2-6; D is unresolved. The CDR3 consists of 15 residues. The V gene lost 1 base and the J gene lost 0 bases, with 5 bases spanning the gap. Germline V CDR1 and CDR2: SGHKS, YYEKEE (reference sequence). This CDR3 reads CASSLTPSGANVLTF. Written as DNA, the CDR3 is TGTGCCAGCAGCTTGACACCCTCTGGGGCCAACGTCCTGACTTTC.

The V call is TRBV11-2, the J call TRBJ2-5; 7 nucleotides line up with TRBD2. The germline V gene has CDR1 SGHAT and CDR2 FQNNGV. Unmatched junction bases numbered 9, after V lost 2 bases and J lost 6 bases. This CDR3 has 15 residues. The chain's CDR3 is CASSLRGEGAKTQYF. The CDR3, as DNA: TGTGCCAGCAGCTTAAGAGGGGAGGGCGCGAAGACCCAGTACTTC.

This clone has a single count. The V call is TRBV5-1, the J call TRBJ1-1; 7 bases align to TRBD1. Germline V gives CDR1 SGHRS, CDR2 YFSETQ. J was trimmed by 7 bases and V by 4 bases; bases with no gene match: 1. This CDR3 contains 11 residues. The CDR3 coding sequence is TGCGCCAGCAGCCAGGGGGTTGAAGCTTTCTTT. It yields the protein CASSQGVEAFF. The full variable domain, rest sourced from reference TRBV5-1 and TRBJ1-1, is KAGVTQTPRYLIKTRGQQVTLSCSPISGHRSVSWYQQTPGQGLQFLFEYFSETQRNKGNFPGRFSGRQFSNSRSEMNVSTLELGDSALYLCASSQGVEAFFGQGTRLTVV.

The sample holds one count of this clone. The rearrangement joins TRBV2 to TRBJ1-1, with D tentatively TRBD1 (6 bases). CDR1 is SNHLY, CDR2 FYNNEI, per germline. The CDR3 loop spans 13 amino acids. V lost 8 bases to trimming and J lost 4 bases, with 14 bases between them. The CDR3 sequence is CASLQGSGTEAFF. The CDR3 region has the DNA TGTGCCAGCCTACAGGGTTCGGGCACTGAAGCTTTCTTT. The full variable domain, in which reference TRBV2 and TRBJ1-1 provide the parts outside the CDR3, is EPEVTQTPSHQVTQMGQEVILRCVPISNHLYFYWYRQILGQKVEFLVSFYNNEISEKSEIFDDQFSVERPDGSNFTLKIRSTKLEDSAMYFCASLQGSGTEAFFGQGTRLTVV.

Concerning this clone itself: At one end the junction does not follow the germline gene, possibly because of a read error. The rearrangement uses TRBV7-7 and TRBJ2-6; possibly TRBD1 or TRBD2 for D (7 bases each). CDR1 and CDR2 (germline): SSHAT, FNYEAQ (reference sequence). The CDR3 has 15 amino acids. CDR3 DNA sequence: TGTGCTAGCAGCGGGGACAGCTCTGGGGCCAACGTCCTGACTTTC. It codes for CASSGDSSGANVLTF.

The chain recombines TRBV7-9 with TRBJ2-1, with 14 positions matching TRBD2. V was clipped by 1 base and J by 8 bases; unmatched bases: 10. Germline V lookup: CDR1 SEHNR, CDR2 FQNEAQ (reference sequence). The CDR3 extends over 18 amino acids. In DNA, the CDR3 is TGTGCCAGCAGCTTAGTTAGGGCCGGGACTAGCGGGAGAGATGAGCAGTTCTTC. Amino acid sequence: CASSLVRAGTSGRDEQFF.

This chain uses TRBV28 with TRBJ2-7; tentative D call: TRBD1 (6 bases). There are 14 residues in the CDR3. The V and J ends lost 5 bases and 0 bases respectively, with 11 bases between them. The germline CDR1 and CDR2 sequences are MDHEN and SYDVKM. CDR3 amino acids: CASSPGQLSYEQYF. CDR3 bases: TGTGCCAGCAGTCCCGGACAGCTCTCCTACGAGCAGTACTTC.

This chain connects TRBV7-3 to TRBJ2-7; a weak D match, TRBD2 (5 bases). CDR1 is SGHTA, CDR2 FQGTGA, per germline. The CDR3 totals 14 residues. The V and J ends lost 5 bases and 2 bases respectively, with 13 bases between them. DNA for the CDR3: TGTGCCAGCAGCCCCCGCAGCGGCGCCTACGAGCAGTACTTC. Amino acids: CASSPRSGAYEQYF.

The rearrangement links TRBV7-9 to TRBJ1-5, with D possibly matching TRBD1 (5 bases). V was trimmed by 1 base and J by 1 base, leaving 8 bases between them. This CDR3 has 15 residues. Germline CDR1 is SEHNR and CDR2 is FQNEAQ (reference sequence). The CDR3 spells CASSLGGSSNQPQHF. Written as DNA, the CDR3 is TGTGCCAGCAGCTTAGGGGGCTCGAGCAATCAGCCCCAGCATTTT. Using reference TRBV7-9 and TRBJ1-5 for the parts outside the CDR3, the full variable domain is DTGVSQNPRHKITKRGQNVTFRCDPISEHNRLYWYRQTLGQGPEFLTYFQNEAQLEKSRLLSDRFSAERPKGSFSTLEIQRTEQGDSAMYLCASSLGGSSNQPQHFGDGTRLSIL.

The chain employs TRBV9 and TRBJ1-1; D is possibly TRBD1 (5 bases). V lost 3 bases and J lost 1, with 25 bases in between. The CDR3 sequence is 19 residues long. Germline V gives CDR1 SGDLS, CDR2 YYNGEE. The CDR3 spells CASSASGIGWRGTNTEAFF. As DNA, the CDR3 is TGTGCCAGCAGCGCATCTGGGATAGGGTGGCGCGGGACGAACACTGAAGCTTTCTTT.